The 19 T cell receptor beta chains given below trace back to one sample, sequenced in a study of early T cells in non-severe SARS-CoV-2 infection. Using its own MiXCR run on the 5' RACE reads, TCRdb lists one record per CDR3 protein. The sample includes tens of thousands of distinct CDR3 sequences, approximately 4.3% of them seen just once. Sequencing used whole blood. The receptors here all came from an adult who was a healthcare worker with PCR-confirmed SARS-CoV-2 infection or an uninfected control (not recorded which).

This clonotype was counted many times. The V gene is TRBV30, the J gene TRBJ2-1, with 11 nucleotides matching TRBD1. Germline V lookup: CDR1 GTSNPN, CDR2 SVGIG (reference sequence). Trimming took 6 bases from V and 5 from J; bases not matched to a gene: 15. The length of the CDR3 is 17 residues. CDR3 coding DNA: TGTGCCTGCCCCAGAGGTGTTCCGGGACAGGGGGACAATGAGCAGTTCTTC. Translating it yields CACPRGVPGQGDNEQFF.

This clonotype was recorded many times. This chain uses TRBV6-6 with TRBJ2-1, with unresolved D. CDR1 is MNHNY, CDR2 SVGAGI, per germline (reference sequence). The CDR3 consists of 11 residues. The germline V and J ends were trimmed by 4 bases and 9 bases, with 7 bases remaining between them. The CDR3 bases are TGTGCCAGCAGTTTACAGAGTGAGCAGTTCTTC. Its protein product is CASSLQSEQFF.

This clonotype was recorded many times. V usage is TRBV3-1 and J usage is TRBJ1-3; the D gene is possibly TRBD1 (6 bases). Per germline, CDR1 LGHDT and CDR2 YNNKEL (reference sequence). Trimming took 3 bases from V and 4 from J, leaving 10 bases between them. The CDR3 length is 14 residues. This CDR3 reads CASSQQGRGNTIYF. Written as DNA, the CDR3 is TGTGCCAGCAGCCAGCAGGGGAGAGGAAACACCATATATTTT.

This clonotype was observed many times. The genes are TRBV10-1 and TRBJ2-1; 7 bases match TRBD1. The CDR3 length is 15 residues. Germline lookup yields CDR1 WNHNN and CDR2 SYGVQD (reference sequence). V shed 2 bases and J 10 bases; nucleotides not matched to a gene: 11. CDR3 coding DNA: TGCGCCAGCAGTGAGAATTCACAGGGGAAAAGGGAGCAGTTCTTC. Translating gives CASSENSQGKREQFF.

This clonotype was seen many times. The CDR3 DNA is TGTGCCTGGAGAGAAGGAGAGACCCAGTACTTC. Translating gives CAWREGETQYF. This sequence joins TRBV30 and TRBJ2-5; no reliable D call. In germline, CDR1 is GTSNPN, CDR2 SVGIG (reference sequence). This CDR3 region has 11 residues. Trimming pared 3 bases from V and 4 bases from J, leaving 6 bases between.

This clonotype was found many times. V usage is TRBV7-3 and J usage is TRBJ1-1, with D uncertain. This CDR3 region has 13 residues. Trimming took off 4 bases at V and 1 base at J, with 7 bases between the two ends. Germline-derived CDR1 and CDR2 are SGHTA and FQGTGA. CDR3 nucleotide sequence: TGTGCCAGCAGCTCGACGGGGAACACTGAAGCTTTCTTT. It codes for CASSSTGNTEAFF. Together with reference TRBV7-3 and TRBJ1-1, the CDR3 gives the full variable domain: GAGVSQTPSNKVTEKGKYVELRCDPISGHTALYWYRQSLGQGPEFLIYFQGTGAADDSGLPNDRFFAVRPEGSVSTLKIQRTERGDSAVYLCASSSTGNTEAFFGQGTRLTVV.

The chain has TRBV28 and TRBJ2-1; no definite D call. This CDR3 has 12 amino acids. The germline CDR1 and CDR2 sequences are MDHEN and SYDVKM. V was trimmed by 6 bases and J by 7 bases, leaving 10 bases between them. The CDR3: CASSRVPNEQFF. In DNA form, the CDR3 reads TGTGCCAGCAGCCGAGTCCCGAATGAGCAGTTCTTC.

The table lists this clonotype with many counts. The chain joins TRBV6-5 to TRBJ1-6; D uncertain. Trimming stripped 4 bases from V and 14 bases from J, with 21 bases between. The length of the CDR3 is 15 residues. In germline, CDR1 is MNHEY, CDR2 SVGAGI. CDR3 DNA sequence: TGTGCCAGCAGTTCCCAACTTCTCACAGATAGAACCCTCCACTTT. It specifies CASSSQLLTDRTLHF.

The rearrangement joins TRBV28 to TRBJ2-7; 10 positions match TRBD2. The ends lost 11 bases at V and 2 bases at J; junction bases unmatched: 6. The CDR3 totals 13 residues. In germline, CDR1 is MDHEN, CDR2 SYDVKM. The CDR3 spells CAGSSGRTYEQYF. The CDR3 region has the DNA TGTGCCGGTTCTAGCGGGAGAACCTACGAGCAGTACTTC.

This clonotype was seen repeatedly, ten times or more. The chain has TRBV5-1 and TRBJ2-7; TRBD1 matches 9 bases. After removal of 4 bases from V and 5 bases from J, the junction contained 7 bases not matched to a gene. There are 14 residues in the CDR3. In germline, CDR1 is SGHRS, CDR2 YFSETQ. The CDR3 nucleotides are TGCGCCAGCAGCAAGACCGGGACAGGGAACGAGCAGTACTTC. Its translation is CASSKTGTGNEQYF. The full variable domain, its missing parts supplied by reference TRBV5-1 and TRBJ2-7, is KAGVTQTPRYLIKTRGQQVTLSCSPISGHRSVSWYQQTPGQGLQFLFEYFSETQRNKGNFPGRFSGRQFSNSRSEMNVSTLELGDSALYLCASSKTGTGNEQYFGPGTRLTVT.

This clonotype was picked up many times. V and J are TRBV7-7 and TRBJ2-5, with unresolved D. The germline V gene has CDR1 SSHAT and CDR2 FNYEAQ (reference sequence). With 3 bases removed from V and 1 base from J, the gap between germline ends came to 6 bases. This CDR3 is 13 amino acids long. This CDR3 reads CASSLGSQETQYF. The CDR3 nucleotides are TGTGCCAGCAGCTTGGGATCCCAAGAGACCCAGTACTTC.

This clonotype was recorded many times. The chain couples TRBV3-1 to TRBJ1-1; D is possibly TRBD1 (6 bases). This CDR3 has 15 residues. The germline CDR1 and CDR2 sequences are LGHDT and YNNKEL (reference sequence). V shed 4 bases and J shed 1 base, with 13 bases lying between them. The CDR3 DNA follows: TGTGCCAGCAGCCCCACCGGGACACAGAACACTGAAGCTTTCTTT. Protein: CASSPTGTQNTEAFF.

This clonotype was seen many times. This chain links TRBV28 with TRBJ2-5; D not certain. Germline V gives CDR1 MDHEN, CDR2 SYDVKM. This CDR3 comprises 15 residues. V gave up 3 bases and J gave up 5 bases, with 16 bases separating them. The CDR3 protein is CASSFTSAGAETQYF. The CDR3 nucleotides are TGTGCCAGCAGTTTCACCTCGGCCGGAGCCGAGACCCAGTACTTC.

Many counts were recorded for this clonotype. This chain joins TRBV5-1 and TRBJ2-2; D not resolved. The CDR3 length is 14 residues. Trimming took off 4 bases at V and 4 bases at J, with 11 bases between the two ends. Germline CDR1 is SGHRS and CDR2 is YFSETQ. The DNA for the CDR3 is TGCGCCAGCAGCGACACCTCAGGCACCGGGGAGCTGTTTTTT. It is translated as CASSDTSGTGELFF.

The chain has TRBV28 and TRBJ2-7; no clear D gene. CDR1 and CDR2 from the germline V gene are MDHEN and SYDVKM. The CDR3 runs 13 residues. The V and J ends lost 8 bases and 3 bases respectively, with 14 bases between them. CDR3 in amino acids: CASCCDLFYEQYF. In DNA form, the CDR3 reads TGTGCCAGCTGCTGCGACCTATTCTACGAGCAGTACTTC.

Ten or more counts support this clonotype. V gene TRBV4-1 combines with J gene TRBJ2-7; D may correspond to TRBD1 or TRBD2 (6 bases each). Trimming took 3 bases from V and 4 from J, leaving 16 bases between them. CDR1 is MGHRA, CDR2 YSYEKL, per germline. There are 15 residues in the CDR3. The CDR3 DNA reads TGCGCCAGCAGCCAGAGGTCAACAGGGAGGTACGAGCAGTACTTC. Encoded protein: CASSQRSTGRYEQYF.

There are many counts of this clonotype. The rearrangement links TRBV3-1 to TRBJ1-2; D unresolved. V was trimmed by 1 base and J by 0 bases, leaving 9 bases between them. Germline CDR1 LGHDT, CDR2 YNNKEL (reference sequence). The CDR3 is 15 amino acids. The CDR3 bases are TGTGCCAGCAGCCAAGGGAGCGGAGCTAACTATGGCTACACCTTC. Encoded protein: CASSQGSGANYGYTF.

A note on this clonotype: A read error may explain this, as a much larger clone is one base away. This chain links TRBV20-1 with TRBJ2-5; possible D gene TRBD1, 7 bases. The CDR3 is 13 residues long. The germline CDR1 and CDR2 sequences are DFQATT and SNEGSKA (reference sequence). CDR3 in amino acids: CSVRVQGGETQYF. The CDR3 DNA is TGCAGTGTTAGAGTGCAGGGGGGAGAGACCCAGTACTTC.

This clonotype was observed at least ten times. The chain uses TRBV5-1 and TRBJ2-7, with 10 nucleotides matching TRBD2. Germline loops: CDR1 SGHRS, CDR2 YFSETQ. The CDR3 is made up of 17 amino acids. The ends lost 4 bases at V and 0 bases at J; junction bases unmatched: 10. The CDR3: CASSLASGGLSSYEQYF. The CDR3 nucleotides read TGCGCCAGCAGCCTGGCTAGCGGGGGCCTTAGCTCCTACGAGCAGTACTTC.